A selection of T cell receptor beta chains follows, all from one sample in a study of blood T cells in healthy people across ages. One entry per CDR3 protein results from TCRdb running MiXCR on the 5' RACE reads. The sample includes around 1,600,000 distinct CDR3 sequences, about 42% of them seen just once. The specimen sequenced was blood. These receptors were taken from a woman under 30 in good health. The CDR3 runs from the conserved cysteine through the conserved F or W. The order of the fields is J gene, V gene, clone size, CDR3 protein. Expanded clones get a size class; other rows say once, few or many, or leave the size out.

TRBJ1-1 TRBV7-9 - CASKKDRMNTEAFF
TRBJ2-3 TRBV7-2 few CASSLRRQGSTDTQYF
TRBJ2-7 TRBV6-5 many CASSPSGTGGYEQYF
TRBJ2-3 TRBV7-9 many CASSLVLTDTQYF
TRBJ1-4 TRBV12-5 - CAIEGGVEKLFF
TRBJ2-5 TRBV3-1 - CASSQSGPPAGAQETQYF
TRBJ1-2 TRBV4-3 few CASSQDGRGSYGYTF
TRBJ2-1 TRBV29-1 few CSVVLSSLYNEQFF
TRBJ2-4 TRBV5-6 few CASSPWGASKNIQYF
TRBJ2-6 TRBV12-3/TRBV12-4 - CASGGGANVLTF
TRBJ2-3 TRBV9 few CASSGGTSGYTDTQYF
TRBJ1-2 TRBV7-9 few CASSLVLNYGYTF
TRBJ1-1 TRBV5-1 few CASSITRKNTEAFF
TRBJ2-7 TRBV6-2/TRBV6-3 - CASSDVTGNYEQYF
TRBJ1-4 TRBV30 - CAWNPGQGIGTNEKLFF
TRBJ1-1 TRBV4-3 - CASSQGPGAVNTEAFF
TRBJ2-7 TRBV4-3 few CASSQHRGTYEQYF
TRBJ2-7 TRBV2 - CASSESGMDYYNEQYF
TRBJ1-2 TRBV5-1 few CASTGGPNYGYTF
TRBJ1-2 TRBV12-3/TRBV12-4 few CASSLAVGFERGYTF
TRBJ2-5 TRBV20-1 - CSARDLIGLAGVETQYF
TRBJ2-7 TRBV10-3 - CAISDSREQYF
TRBJ1-2 TRBV4-2 - CASSQGAETPYGYTF
- TRBV10-3 once CAISDRGYIQYF
TRBJ1-4 TRBV19 - CASSKLQSTNEKLFF
TRBJ2-1 TRBV6-4 - CASSDSIGSSYNEQFF
TRBJ1-5 TRBV20-1 - CSASGGIRQPQHF
TRBJ2-2 TRBV9 - CASSVVDGGELFF
TRBJ2-7 TRBV20-1 few CSAQLAGGSYEQYF
TRBJ1-6 TRBV28 - CASSLGPRAVGSPLHF
TRBJ1-5 TRBV6-6 - CASSYSQGRNQPQHF
TRBJ2-7 TRBV7-2 - CASSSNRVQYF
TRBJ2-1 TRBV28 many CASSLFLGEVPYNEQFF
TRBJ1-2 TRBV30 - CAWSVRQGVGYTF
TRBJ1-2 TRBV9 few CASSPDGGVYGYTF
TRBJ2-1 TRBV4-3 - CASSQELSGLEQFF
TRBJ2-7 TRBV20-1 - CSADSRTSNNEQYF
TRBJ2-5 TRBV9 - CASSVGAGGGETQYF
TRBJ1-1 TRBV15 - CATSGVGLEAFF
TRBJ1-6 TRBV27 few CASRTTGAPYNSPLHF
TRBJ1-6 TRBV28 - CASSPGQGWSPLHF
TRBJ2-1 TRBV11-1 - CASSPGDRGAQFF
- TRBV2 - CASSTNPGQRDEQFF
TRBJ2-5 TRBV29-1 - CSGGRNEQYF
TRBJ1-5 TRBV6-2/TRBV6-3 few CASSNSGTANQPQHF